This T cell receptor (beta chain) came from a study of CD8 T cells in Susac syndrome. In the study overall: Treatment status at blood draw for the Susac syndrome patients was therapy-naive, corticosteroids, or intravenous immunoglobulin alone.

Study-wide results and limits: Maximal CD8+ clonal expansion in Susac was observed within TEMRA cells and among active patients.

From blood CD8+ and CD4+ T cells, the TCR beta chain was sequenced. This clonotype was seen only a few times. As yet, its antigen is unknown. The RNA input was roughly 0.45 to 1 ug, and it was reverse transcribed with random hexamers. Multiplex immunoSEQ PCR targeted 54 Vbeta and 13 Jbeta TCR beta segments. Each CDR3 protein gets one entry after TCRdb re-called the immunoSEQ multiplex PCR reads with MiXCR. The sample includes more than 70,000 distinct CDR3 sequences, around 94% of them seen just once. Sequencing was performed on CD8+ T cells from PBMCs. The TCR was taken from a human donor with Susac syndrome.

The CDR3 loop is CASSQDRSYEQYF. The DNA of the CDR3 is TGCGCCAGCAGCCAAGATAGGTCCTACGAGCAGTACTTC. V usage is TRBV4-3 and J usage is TRBJ2-7; D is undetermined. V was pared by 0 bases and J by 1 base, with 4 bases between. CDR1 is LGHNA, CDR2 YSLEER, per germline. The CDR3 loop spans 13 amino acids.